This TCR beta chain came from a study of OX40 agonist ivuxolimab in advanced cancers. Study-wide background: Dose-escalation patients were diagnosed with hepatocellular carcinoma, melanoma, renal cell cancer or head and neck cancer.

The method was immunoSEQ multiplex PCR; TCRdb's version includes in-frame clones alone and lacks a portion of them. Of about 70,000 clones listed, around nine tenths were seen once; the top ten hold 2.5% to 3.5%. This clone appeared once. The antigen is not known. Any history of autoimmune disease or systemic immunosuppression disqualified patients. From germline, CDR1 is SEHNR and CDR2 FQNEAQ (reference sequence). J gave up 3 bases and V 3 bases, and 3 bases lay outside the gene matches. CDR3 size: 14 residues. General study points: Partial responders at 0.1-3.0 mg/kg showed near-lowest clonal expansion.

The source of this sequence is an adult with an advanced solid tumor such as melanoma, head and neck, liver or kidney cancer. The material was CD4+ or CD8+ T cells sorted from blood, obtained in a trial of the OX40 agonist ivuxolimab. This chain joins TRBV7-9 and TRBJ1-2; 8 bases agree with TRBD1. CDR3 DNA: TGTGCCAGCAGCTTGGCAGGGGGCGACTATGGCTACACCTTC. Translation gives CASSLAGGDYGYTF.